Following are 27 T cell receptor beta chains from one sample sequenced in a study of T-cell reconstitution after alpha-beta-depleted transplantation in children. A TCRbeta library incorporating unique molecular identifiers was prepared. From the PCR reads, TCRdb called clonotypes with MiXCR, one entry per CDR3 protein. The table shows about 610,000 distinct CDR3 sequences, with roughly a tenth occurring only once. Sample: PBMCs from the stem cell graft donor, taken from the stem cell graft. The source of these receptors is a human donor who donated a stem cell graft to a child with acute myeloid leukemia.

This clonotype was detected ten times or more. This chain connects TRBV6-1 to TRBJ2-1; perhaps TRBD1 as D (5 bases). V gave up 5 bases and J gave up 0 bases, with 11 bases separating them. CDR1 and CDR2 from the germline V gene are MNHNS and SASEGT. The length of the CDR3 is 15 residues. DNA of the CDR3: TGTGCCAGCAGTCGACAGCCCCCCTCCTACAATGAGCAGTTCTTC. This sequence encodes CASSRQPPSYNEQFF.

This clonotype has just a few counts. The chain uses TRBV6-2 or TRBV6-3 and TRBJ2-7; D gene unclear. Looked up from germline, CDR1 is MNHEY and CDR2 is SVGEGT. This CDR3 spans 15 amino acids. V was clipped by 0 bases and J by 6 bases, with 15 bases between them. Here the CDR3 reads CASSYSPRISSEQYF. CDR3 DNA sequence: TGTGCCAGCAGTTACTCGCCTAGAATTTCCAGCGAGCAGTACTTC.

The chain is built from TRBV6-2 or TRBV6-3 and TRBJ2-2; D remains ambiguous. The CDR3 extends over 15 amino acids. V lost 2 bases and J 4 bases, leaving 11 bases between the germline ends. The germline CDR1 and CDR2 sequences are MNHEY and SVGEGT. The CDR3 sequence is CASSYIGSGTGELFF. In DNA form, the CDR3 reads TGTGCCAGCAGTTACATCGGGTCTGGCACCGGGGAGCTGTTTTTT.

V is TRBV7-2 and J is TRBJ2-1; TRBD2 agrees at 12 bases. CDR1 is SGHTA and CDR2 is FQGNSA in the germline V gene. The CDR3 extends over 21 amino acids. V was clipped by 1 base and J by 1 base; unmatched bases: 14. This CDR3 is CASSLGPFETSGRGSYNEQFF. CDR3 DNA sequence: TGTGCCAGCAGCTTAGGGCCCTTTGAGACTAGCGGGAGAGGGTCCTACAATGAGCAGTTCTTC.

This clonotype was observed at least ten times. The V call is TRBV20-1, the J call TRBJ2-6; TRBD1 matches 7 bases. The germline gives CDR1 DFQATT, CDR2 SNEGSKA (reference sequence). The J segment lost 4 bases and the V segment lost 6 bases, leaving 6 bases of the junction unmatched. The CDR3 is 14 amino acids. In nucleotides, the CDR3 is TGCAGTGCCCAGACAGGGTCCGGGGCCAACGTCCTGACTTTC. This sequence encodes CSAQTGSGANVLTF.

The chain couples TRBV7-2 to TRBJ2-3; TRBD2 matches at 7 bases. Looked up from germline, CDR1 is SGHTA and CDR2 is FQGNSA. The junction had 9 bases not matched to a gene; V was cut back by 1 base and J by 2 bases. There are 17 residues in the CDR3. The CDR3 region is CASSLGRGSPSTDTQYF. CDR3 DNA: TGTGCCAGCAGCTTAGGACGCGGGAGTCCCTCCACAGATACGCAGTATTTT. Together with reference TRBV7-2 and TRBJ2-3, the CDR3 gives the full variable domain: GAGVSQSPSNKVTEKGKDVELRCDPISGHTALYWYRQSLGQGLEFLIYFQGNSAPDKSGLPSDRFSAERTGGSVSTLTIQRTQQEDSAVYLCASSLGRGSPSTDTQYFGPGTRLTVL.

Note on this clonotype: Since no conserved phenylalanine or tryptophan closes the CDR3, a read error is the likely cause. The chain has TRBV28 and TRBJ1-5; a possible D gene is TRBD1 (6 bases). The CDR3 runs 14 residues. V gave up 8 bases and J gave up 4 bases, with 15 bases separating them. Per the germline V gene, CDR1 is MDHEN and CDR2 is SYDVKM. The CDR3 loop is CASAPGDVNQPQHS. CDR3 DNA sequence: TGTGCCAGCGCCCCAGGGGACGTAAATCAGCCCCAGCATTCT.

This clonotype was found a few times. CDR3 coding DNA: TGTGCCAGCAGCGCGGGACAGGGTGGAACCTACGAGCAGTACTTC. Its protein is CASSAGQGGTYEQYF. The gene calls are TRBV7-6 and TRBJ2-7, with TRBD1 matching over 9 bases. CDR3 length: 15 amino acids. The V gene's germline CDR1 is SGHVS and CDR2 FNYEAQ. The V and J ends lost 5 bases and 2 bases, in that order; junction bases with no gene match: 7.

This clonotype was observed at least ten times. The chain couples TRBV24-1 to TRBJ2-1; D is unclear. Trimming shortened V by 1 base and J by 7 bases, and 13 bases separated the two germline ends. CDR1 and CDR2 (germline): KGHDR, SFDVKD. CDR3 length: 15 residues. CDR3 DNA sequence: TGTGCCACCAGTGATTTTTCCCCTCGACCAAATGAGCAGTTCTTC. Translation: CATSDFSPRPNEQFF.

The chain uses TRBV20-1 and TRBJ2-7; TRBD2 agrees at 13 bases. Germline V gives CDR1 DFQATT, CDR2 SNEGSKA (reference sequence). The CDR3 is 15 amino acids. J lost 6 bases, V lost 4 bases, and 9 bases had no gene match. CDR3 sequence reads: CSAILAGGPEGEQYF. CDR3 DNA sequence: TGCAGTGCTATACTAGCGGGAGGGCCTGAGGGCGAGCAGTACTTC.

This clonotype was observed a few times. The rearrangement links TRBV10-3 to TRBJ2-7; 7 nucleotides agree with TRBD2. CDR1 ENHRY and CDR2 SYGVKD come from the germline V gene. The trim removed 2 bases at V and 6 bases at J, leaving 7 bases unmatched. The CDR3 length is 14 residues. CDR3 in amino acids: CAISEALPGGEQYF. Written as DNA, the CDR3 is TGTGCCATCAGTGAGGCCCTCCCGGGGGGCGAGCAGTACTTC.

This clonotype showed up just a few times. The chain employs TRBV2 and TRBJ2-1; D unresolved. The V end was cut by 4 bases, the J end by 9 bases, with 7 bases between. There are 11 residues in the CDR3. Germline CDR1 reads SNHLY; CDR2 reads FYNNEI. The CDR3: CASSGYVEQFF. The CDR3 DNA reads TGTGCCAGCAGTGGATACGTTGAGCAGTTCTTC.

Ten or more counts support this clonotype. CDR3: CASSLGLAGSHYEQYF. CDR3 in DNA: TGCGCCAGCAGCTTGGGACTAGCGGGATCCCACTACGAGCAGTACTTC. The V gene is TRBV5-1, the J gene TRBJ2-7; 11 bases agree with TRBD2. This CDR3 comprises 16 residues. Germline V gene sequence: CDR1 SGHRS, CDR2 YFSETQ. The J segment lost 3 bases and the V segment lost 0 bases, leaving 5 bases of the junction unmatched. The variable domain in full, completed from reference TRBV5-1 and TRBJ2-7, reads KAGVTQTPRYLIKTRGQQVTLSCSPISGHRSVSWYQQTPGQGLQFLFEYFSETQRNKGNFPGRFSGRQFSNSRSEMNVSTLELGDSALYLCASSLGLAGSHYEQYFGPGTRLTVT.

There are many counts of this clonotype. The rearrangement links TRBV20-1 to TRBJ1-1; no clear D. Germline V gene data show CDR1 as DFQATT and CDR2 as SNEGSKA (reference sequence). This CDR3 contains 14 residues. The V end lost 0 bases, the J end lost 2 bases, and 10 bases lay between the germline ends. The CDR3, as DNA: TGCAGTGCTAGAGATCGGGGAGCCAACACTGAAGCTTTCTTT. Its translation: CSARDRGANTEAFF.

The chain employs TRBV3-1 and TRBJ2-1; 8 bases match TRBD1. The CDR3 runs to 16 residues. Losses at the gene ends were 1 base for V and 4 bases for J; bases not matched to a gene: 6. The germline V gene has CDR1 LGHDT and CDR2 YNNKEL (reference sequence). Here the CDR3 reads CASSQGAGGLYNEQFF. The CDR3 nucleotides are TGTGCCAGCAGCCAAGGGGCAGGGGGCCTGTACAATGAGCAGTTCTTC.

V usage is TRBV20-1 and J usage is TRBJ2-6; D is perhaps TRBD2 (5 bases). Germline values: CDR1 DFQATT, CDR2 SNEGSKA (reference sequence). The CDR3 contains 23 residues. With 2 bases removed from V and 3 bases from J, the gap between germline ends came to 35 bases. The CDR3 here is CSARRVPSGVPQKPRGGANVLTF. Here the CDR3 DNA reads TGCAGTGCTAGAAGGGTTCCATCCGGGGTCCCCCAAAAGCCAAGAGGTGGGGCCAACGTCCTGACTTTC.

This clonotype was observed a few times. The chain is built from TRBV3-1 and TRBJ2-1, with 7 bases matching TRBD2. The CDR3 covers 15 residues. V shed 0 bases and J 6 bases; nucleotides not matched to a gene: 5. CDR1 and CDR2 from the germline V gene are LGHDT and YNNKEL (reference sequence). The CDR3 DNA reads TGTGCCAGCAGCCAAGATGCGGGAGCGCCCAATGAGCAGTTCTTC. Translating gives CASSQDAGAPNEQFF.

The chain combines TRBV30 with TRBJ2-1, with D possibly matching TRBD2 (6 bases). Germline loops: CDR1 GTSNPN, CDR2 SVGIG (reference sequence). This CDR3 is built from 13 residues. The CDR3 reads CAMAAGSYNEQFF. As DNA, the CDR3 is TGTGCTATGGCGGCGGGATCCTACAATGAGCAGTTCTTC.

This clonotype was seen a few times. The J gene is TRBJ1-3, the V gene TRBV5-1; possible D gene TRBD1, 5 bases. The germline gives CDR1 SGHRS, CDR2 YFSETQ. V dropped 0 bases and J dropped 3 bases, with 7 bases sitting between them. CDR3 length: 14 residues. The CDR3 bases are TGCGCCAGCAGCTTGGAGGACATTGGAAACACCATATATTTT. This sequence encodes CASSLEDIGNTIYF.

The rearrangement joins TRBV20-1 to TRBJ2-7, with 7 bases fitting TRBD2. The V segment lost 2 bases and the J segment 0 bases; nucleotides outside the gene matches: 10. This CDR3 region has 16 residues. CDR1 is DFQATT and CDR2 is SNEGSKA in the germline V gene (reference sequence). The CDR3 nucleotides read TGCAGTGCTAGATCTAATCTGGGCGGGAGCTCCTACGAGCAGTACTTC. It specifies CSARSNLGGSSYEQYF.

As for this clonotype: Since a much larger clone is just one base distant, this may be a read error. The chain is built from TRBV3-1 and TRBJ2-1; D unclear. Germline assignment: CDR1 LGHDT and CDR2 YNNKEL (reference sequence). V lost 0 bases to trimming and J lost 4 bases, with 7 bases between them. The CDR3 has 14 amino acids. The CDR3 here is CASSQEQQYNEQFF. The CDR3 nucleotides are TGTGCCAGCAGCCAAGAACAACAGTACAATGAGCAGTTCTTC.

At least ten counts were recorded for this clonotype. This sequence joins TRBV12-3 or TRBV12-4 and TRBJ2-1; D gene ambiguous. V lost 7 bases to trimming and J lost 6 bases, with 13 bases between them. This CDR3 is 13 amino acids long. The CDR3 region is CASNPNGFNEQFF. The CDR3 coding sequence is TGTGCCAGCAACCCCAATGGGTTCAATGAGCAGTTCTTC.

The table lists this clonotype with a few counts. This chain links TRBV11-3 with TRBJ2-1; D is possibly TRBD1 (5 bases). The germline V and J ends were trimmed by 3 bases and 5 bases, with 11 bases remaining between them. CDR3 length equals 14 residues. Germline V gene data show CDR1 as SGHNT and CDR2 as YENEEA. The chain's CDR3 is CASSFGAVNNEQFF. In nucleotides, the CDR3 is TGTGCCAGCAGCTTTGGGGCAGTGAACAATGAGCAGTTCTTC. Looking up the rest from reference TRBV11-3 and TRBJ2-1 gives the full variable domain: EAGVVQSPRYKIIEKKQPVAFWCNPISGHNTLYWYLQNLGQGPELLIRYENEEAVDDSQLPKDRFSAERLKGVDSTLKIQPAELGDSAVYLCASSFGAVNNEQFFGPGTRLTVL.

The CDR3 loop reads CASSQDILAGQTGELFF. In nucleotides, the CDR3 is TGTGCCAGCAGCCAAGATATTCTAGCGGGACAAACCGGGGAGCTGTTTTTT. The rearrangement uses TRBV4-2 and TRBJ2-2; the match to TRBD2 covers 9 bases. The germline V gene encodes CDR1 LGHNA and CDR2 YNFKEQ. The ends lost 0 bases at V and 5 bases at J; junction bases unmatched: 7. The CDR3 covers 17 residues.

The chain combines TRBV7-9 with TRBJ2-7, with 12 bases fitting TRBD1. CDR3 size: 17 residues. Trimming cost V 5 bases and J 2 bases; bases outside gene matches: 10. The germline CDR1 and CDR2 sequences are SEHNR and FQNEAQ (reference sequence). The CDR3 protein is CASSPRGGQGAPYEQYF. The CDR3 DNA sequence: TGTGCCAGCAGCCCCCGTGGGGGACAGGGGGCGCCCTACGAGCAGTACTTC. Filled out from reference TRBV7-9 and TRBJ2-7, the complete variable domain reads DTGVSQNPRHKITKRGQNVTFRCDPISEHNRLYWYRQTLGQGPEFLTYFQNEAQLEKSRLLSDRFSAERPKGSFSTLEIQRTEQGDSAMYLCASSPRGGQGAPYEQYFGPGTRLTVT.

This clonotype was counted ten times or more. In nucleotides, the CDR3 is TGTGCCAGCAGTTACCCGACTAGCGGGAGGGGGCACAATGAGCAGTTCTTC. It yields the protein CASSYPTSGRGHNEQFF. The chain recombines TRBV6-2 or TRBV6-3 with TRBJ2-1; 14 bases are shared with TRBD2. The length of the CDR3 is 17 residues. Germline V gene sequence: CDR1 MNHEY, CDR2 SVGEGT. J lost 5 bases, V lost 2 bases, and 5 bases had no gene match.

This clonotype has a count of ten or more. The genes are TRBV6-1 and TRBJ2-5; 9 bases match TRBD1. J gave up 4 bases and V 6 bases, and 9 bases lay outside the gene matches. CDR1 is MNHNS and CDR2 is SASEGT in the germline V gene. This CDR3 comprises 15 residues. DNA for the CDR3: TGTGCCAGCAGAAAAAAACAGGGGGCCCCAGAGACCCAGTACTTC. Translating it yields CASRKKQGAPETQYF.